This T cell receptor (beta chain) emerged from a study of T cell responses to AZD1222 COVID-19 vaccine. TCRdb keeps only in-frame clones here, not all; method: immunoSEQ multiplex PCR. The repertoire consists of about 100,000 clones, with 87% occurring once and the leading ten covering roughly 2.5%. The J segment lost 4 bases and the V segment lost 3 bases, leaving 4 bases of the junction unmatched. The CDR3 has 14 residues. Germline loops: CDR1 LNHDA, CDR2 SQIVND (reference sequence). The sequence came from an adult who received the AZD1222 COVID-19 vaccine. The source material was peripheral blood, sampled 28 days after the second AZD1222 dose. This chain uses TRBV19 with TRBJ2-3, with TRBD1 matching over 7 bases. This CDR3 reads CASSIRDSPDTQYF. CDR3 bases: TGTGCCAGTAGTATCCGGGACAGCCCAGATACGCAGTATTTT.